One sample yielded the 31 T cell receptor beta chains listed below, sequenced in a study of blood T cells in healthy people across ages. A J-beta primer mix and a sample-barcoded 5' primer were used in a second PCR of roughly 6 to 12 cycles. From the 5' RACE reads, TCRdb called clonotypes with MiXCR, one entry per CDR3 protein. The profile covers over 500,000 distinct CDR3 sequences, with 27% appearing a single time and approximately 4% taken by the ten largest. Another study also made use of these data, one on T cells of mothers and their children.

Sequencing was carried out using blood. The receptors were sampled from a boy aged 2-15 years in good health.

V and J are TRBV20-1 and TRBJ2-5, with TRBD2 matching 9 bases. CDR3 size: 17 residues. CDR1 is DFQATT and CDR2 is SNEGSKA in the germline V gene (reference sequence). The V gene end was trimmed by 0 bases and the J gene end by 5 bases; junction bases not matched to a gene: 13. The CDR3 region has the DNA TGCAGTGCTAGAGAGGGTCGGCCAGCGGGAGGACGGGAGACCCAGTACTTC. Amino acids: CSAREGRPAGGRETQYF.

This clonotype was found a few times. The chain uses TRBV7-2 and TRBJ2-5; 9 positions match TRBD1. Per germline, CDR1 SGHTA and CDR2 FQGNSA. V dropped 5 bases and J dropped 4; count of bases not matched to a gene: 14. This CDR3 comprises 17 residues. The CDR3 reads CASSHLPRDRVRETQYF. CDR3 coding DNA: TGTGCCAGCAGCCACTTACCACGGGACAGGGTGCGAGAGACCCAGTACTTC.

This clonotype has a handful of counts. The chain links TRBV12-3 or TRBV12-4 to TRBJ1-2, with a tentative D call TRBD1 (5 bases). The CDR3 contains 17 residues. V lost 6 bases to trimming and J lost 6 bases, with 26 bases between them. The DNA of the CDR3 is TGTGCCAGCAGGGGGGTGATTACGGCCCTAAGGAGAAATGGCTACACCTTC. This codes for CASRGVITALRRNGYTF.

V is TRBV6-6 and J is TRBJ1-2, with D possibly TRBD1 on 5 matching bases. The V and J ends lost 6 bases and 3 bases respectively, with 17 bases between them. This CDR3 has 15 amino acids. Germline values: CDR1 MNHNY, CDR2 SVGAGI (reference sequence). The CDR3 DNA follows: TGTGCCAGCAGATCTGACCTCGAAGGGGACTATGGCTACACCTTC. Encoded protein: CASRSDLEGDYGYTF.

There are a few counts of this clonotype. CDR3 in DNA: TGTGCCAGCAGTGTCGGGACTAGCGTTTACGAGCAGTACTTC. Translating gives CASSVGTSVYEQYF. The V gene is TRBV28, the J gene TRBJ2-7, with 10 nucleotides matching TRBD2. This CDR3 spans 14 amino acids. V lost 5 bases to trimming and J lost 4 bases; unmatched junction nucleotides: 5. Germline CDR1 and CDR2: MDHEN and SYDVKM.

V gene TRBV12-3 or TRBV12-4 combines with J gene TRBJ1-1, with D maybe TRBD1 (6 bases). The ends were cut back, 3 bases at V and 11 bases at J, with 16 bases in the middle. The CDR3 spans 13 residues. This chain's CDR3 is CASSFAGKGEAFF. CDR3 bases: TGTGCCAGCAGTTTTGCGGGGAAGGGGGAGGCTTTCTTT.

The gene calls are TRBV9 and TRBJ1-6; D is uncertain. Trimming cost V 0 bases and J 6 bases, with 10 bases left between them. CDR3 length: 15 amino acids. Germline V CDR1 and CDR2: SGDLS, YYNGEE. The CDR3 DNA reads TGTGCCAGCAGCGTAGACTTCAGACTTAATTCACCCCTCCACTTT. This sequence encodes CASSVDFRLNSPLHF.

This clonotype was counted a few times. The chain links TRBV30 to TRBJ1-2, with D unclear. The V and J ends lost 0 bases and 2 bases respectively, with 10 bases between them. This CDR3 has 14 amino acids. Germline CDR1 is GTSNPN and CDR2 is SVGIG (reference sequence). CDR3 bases: TGTGCCTGGAGTGTATTGGCATTCAACTATGGCTACACCTTC. It yields the protein CAWSVLAFNYGYTF.

This sequence joins TRBV11-2 and TRBJ1-4; 8 nucleotides line up with TRBD1. The CDR3 covers 15 residues. Trimming removed 6 bases from V and 7 bases from J; junction bases left unmatched: 10. Germline V lookup: CDR1 SGHAT, CDR2 FQNNGV. The DNA of the CDR3 is TGTGCCAGCAGTTCAGGGACAGGCAGGACTGAAAAACTGTTTTTT. It specifies CASSSGTGRTEKLFF.

This clonotype showed up many times. This chain links TRBV21-1 with TRBJ2-1; no check of the table's D call, TRBD2, against the DNA was made. TRBV21-1 is a known pseudogene. This CDR3 is 14 amino acids long. CDR3 loop: CASRVKKSSGVQFF. The DNA for the CDR3 is TGTGCCAGCAGGGTAAAAAAATCAAGCGGTGTGCAGTTCTTC.

This clonotype has only a few counts. The chain employs TRBV27 and TRBJ2-7; either TRBD1 or TRBD2 may supply D (5 bases each). With the DNA end fitting TRBJ2-1 better, the J assignment may be wrong. The CDR3 contains 16 residues. Germline CDR1 MNHEY, CDR2 SMNVEV (reference sequence). Here the CDR3 reads CASSSPRGADYNEQFF. In nucleotides, the CDR3 is TGTGCCAGCAGTTCCCCTAGGGGAGCGGATTACAATGAGCAGTTCTTC.

This clonotype was seen a few times. J is TRBJ2-5 and V is TRBV20-1, with TRBD2 matching over 9 bases. Germline V gene data show CDR1 as DFQATT and CDR2 as SNEGSKA (reference sequence). V shed 6 bases, J shed 1 base, and the junction held 3 bases outside the gene matches. The length of the CDR3 is 13 residues. DNA for the CDR3: TGCAGTGCCCTAGCGGGGAGCCAAGAGACCCAGTACTTC. It is translated as CSALAGSQETQYF.

The V call is TRBV18, the J call TRBJ1-4; unclear D gene. The CDR3 length is 12 residues. CDR1 and CDR2 from the germline V gene are KGHSH and LQKENI. Trimming pared 5 bases from V and 7 bases from J, leaving 8 bases between. The CDR3 coding sequence is TGTGCCAGCTCATCCCCCGGTGAAAAACTGTTTTTT. As protein: CASSSPGEKLFF.

The gene calls are TRBV29-1 and TRBJ1-1, with D maybe TRBD1 (5 bases). CDR1 is SQVTM, CDR2 ANQGSEA, per germline. V lost 6 bases and J lost 3, with 11 bases in between. The CDR3 runs to 12 residues. The CDR3 region is CSVVRGDTEAFF. The DNA for the CDR3 is TGCAGCGTGGTTCGGGGGGACACTGAAGCTTTCTTT.

A single count supports this clonotype. One end of the junction varies from germline; a read error may be responsible. The chain uses TRBV7-2 and TRBJ1-6; 7 bases are shared with TRBD1. The CDR3 extends over 15 amino acids. Germline CDR1 is SGHTA and CDR2 is FQGNSA. The CDR3 spells CASSYGTDKNSPLHF. CDR3 bases: TGTGCCAGCAGCTACGGGACAGATAAGAATTCACCCCTCCACTTC.

CDR3 sequence reads: CASGVAGAADTQYF. The CDR3 DNA is TGTGCTAGTGGCGTAGCGGGGGCTGCAGATACGCAGTATTTT. The rearrangement links TRBV12-5 to TRBJ2-3; TRBD2 agrees at 9 bases. From germline, CDR1 is LGHNT and CDR2 FRNRAP. The trim removed 6 bases at V and 4 bases at J, leaving 5 bases unmatched. This CDR3 is 14 amino acids long.

This clonotype has more than one count but fewer than ten. This chain's CDR3 is CASSLVQGRETQYF. The CDR3 DNA reads TGCGCCAGCAGCTTGGTGCAGGGGCGCGAGACCCAGTACTTC. This chain connects TRBV5-1 to TRBJ2-5; a possible D gene is TRBD1 (6 bases). The CDR3 contains 14 residues. Germline values: CDR1 SGHRS, CDR2 YFSETQ. The V end lost 0 bases, the J end lost 5 bases, and 11 bases lay between the germline ends.

The CDR3 region is CASSLDAAYNEQFF. The CDR3 coding sequence is TGTGCCAGCAGCTTAGATGCTGCTTACAATGAGCAGTTCTTC. This chain joins TRBV7-9 and TRBJ2-1; D call uncertain. Germline V gives CDR1 SEHNR, CDR2 FQNEAQ (reference sequence). There are 14 residues in the CDR3. Trimming took 1 base from V and 4 from J, leaving 8 bases between them. Full variable domain (missing parts from reference TRBV7-9 and TRBJ2-1): DTGVSQNPRHKITKRGQNVTFRCDPISEHNRLYWYRQTLGQGPEFLTYFQNEAQLEKSRLLSDRFSAERPKGSFSTLEIQRTEQGDSAMYLCASSLDAAYNEQFFGPGTRLTVL.

This clonotype came up many times. This chain links TRBV6-4 with TRBJ2-1, with 9 bases lining up with TRBD2. The V gene's germline CDR1 is MRHNA and CDR2 SNTAGT. The V gene end was trimmed by 0 bases and the J gene end by 3 bases; junction bases not matched to a gene: 0. The CDR3 totals 15 residues. The CDR3 protein is CASSDSAGGYNEQFF. The CDR3 DNA sequence: TGTGCCAGCAGTGACTCAGCGGGGGGCTACAATGAGCAGTTCTTC.

In this sample, this clonotype turned up a few times. The chain has TRBV29-1 and TRBJ2-7; D possibly corresponds to TRBD2 (5 bases). Trimming removed 1 base at V and 4 bases at J, with 11 bases between. This CDR3 has 13 amino acids. Germline V CDR1 and CDR2: SQVTM, ANQGSEA. DNA for the CDR3: TGCAGCGTTGAAGGGAGGAGCGAATACGAGCAGTACTTC. It specifies CSVEGRSEYEQYF.

This clonotype was seen a handful of times. The chain couples TRBV6-5 to TRBJ1-6, with a tentative D call TRBD1 (5 bases). There are 12 residues in the CDR3. Trimming stripped 6 bases from V and 10 bases from J, with 10 bases between. Germline CDR1 and CDR2: MNHEY and SVGAGI. The CDR3 nucleotides read TGTGCCAGCAGACGGCAGGGATCACCCCTCCACTTT. This translates into CASRRQGSPLHF.

This chain links TRBV30 with TRBJ2-5; D not certain. The V end was cut by 2 bases, the J end by 5 bases, with 9 bases between. Germline CDR1 and CDR2: GTSNPN and SVGIG (reference sequence). There are 12 residues in the CDR3. In DNA form, the CDR3 reads TGTGCCTGGAGTACCGAATGGGAGACCCAGTACTTC. Protein: CAWSTEWETQYF.

This clonotype was detected only a few times. The chain's CDR3 is CSARVGWGTDTQYF. CDR3 nucleotides: TGCAGTGCTAGAGTCGGGTGGGGCACAGATACGCAGTATTTT. This chain links TRBV20-1 with TRBJ2-3; D is uncertain. CDR1 and CDR2 (germline): DFQATT, SNEGSKA (reference sequence). The CDR3 is 14 amino acids. The V and J ends lost 1 base and 1 base respectively, with 9 bases between them.

This clonotype turned up a few times. In DNA, the CDR3 is TGCAGTGCTAGAGGGACTAGCACCTACGAGCAGTACTTC. Encoded protein: CSARGTSTYEQYF. The chain recombines TRBV20-1 with TRBJ2-7, with 8 bases lining up with TRBD2. CDR3 length: 13 amino acids. Germline V gives CDR1 DFQATT, CDR2 SNEGSKA (reference sequence). Trimming took 1 base from V and 2 from J; bases not matched to a gene: 1.

The CDR3: CATSRLPKGANNEQFF. DNA of the CDR3: TGTGCCACCAGCAGACTACCAAAGGGGGCCAACAATGAGCAGTTCTTC. This chain connects TRBV15 to TRBJ2-1, with TRBD1 matching over 7 bases. The trim removed 2 bases at V and 5 bases at J, leaving 9 bases unmatched. Germline CDR1 LNHNV, CDR2 YYDKDF (reference sequence). The CDR3 contains 16 residues.

In this sample, this clonotype turned up a few times. CDR3 region: CASTGTVVNNEQFF. The DNA for the CDR3 is TGTGCCAGCACAGGAACAGTCGTTAACAATGAGCAGTTCTTC. The V and J genes are TRBV7-9 and TRBJ2-1; D gene ambiguous. This CDR3 spans 14 amino acids. The germline V and J ends were trimmed by 7 bases and 5 bases, with 15 bases remaining between them. CDR1 is SEHNR, CDR2 FQNEAQ, per germline (reference sequence).

This clonotype has more than one count but fewer than ten. DNA of the CDR3: TGTGCCAGCAGCTTGGTTTCGAATTCACCCCTCCACTTT. This gives the protein CASSLVSNSPLHF. This chain links TRBV5-6 with TRBJ1-6; D is uncertain. The CDR3 consists of 13 residues. CDR1 and CDR2 from the germline V gene are SGHDT and YYEEEE. V gave up 0 bases and J gave up 7 bases, with 5 bases separating them.

This chain joins TRBV9 and TRBJ2-5, with D uncertain. The assigned J gene may be wrong: the sequence end matches TRBJ2-1 better. The CDR3 has 12 residues. CDR1 is SGDLS, CDR2 YYNGEE, per germline. The CDR3 reads CASSDIRNEQFF. Written as DNA, the CDR3 is TGTGCCAGCAGCGACATTCGGAATGAGCAGTTCTTC.

This clonotype showed up just a few times. The chain couples TRBV20-1 to TRBJ2-5, with TRBD2 matching over 9 bases. The end of the DNA is better explained by TRBJ2-1, so the J call may be wrong. The CDR3 sequence is 15 residues long. Germline V gene lookup returns CDR1 DFQATT and CDR2 SNEGSKA (reference sequence). The CDR3 loop reads CSAVNSGRAYNEQFF. The CDR3 region has the DNA TGCAGTGCTGTCAATAGCGGGAGAGCATACAATGAGCAGTTCTTC.

V is TRBV11-2 and J is TRBJ2-2; unclear D gene. This CDR3 spans 13 amino acids. V was clipped by 2 bases and J by 7 bases, with 8 bases between them. Germline CDR1 is SGHAT and CDR2 is FQNNGV. This chain's CDR3 is CASSLSVGGELFF. The CDR3, as DNA: TGTGCCAGCAGCTTATCCGTCGGCGGGGAGCTGTTTTTT.

This rearrangement joins TRBV2 to TRBJ2-7; 10 bases line up with TRBD2. Germline V CDR1 and CDR2: SNHLY, FYNNEI. The trim removed 4 bases at V and 5 bases at J, leaving 17 bases unmatched. This CDR3 has 18 amino acids. This CDR3 is CASSARRAIAGGGNEQYF. In nucleotides, the CDR3 is TGTGCCAGCAGTGCCCGCCGCGCCATAGCGGGAGGAGGCAACGAGCAGTACTTC.